The 25 T cell receptor beta chains reported below all come from one sample, sequenced in a study of shared clonotypes between healthy human individuals. Only in-frame clones appear in the TCRdb table, and some are missing; sequencing was by immunoSEQ multiplex PCR. This sample has fewer than 850,000 clones, with 95% to 97% found just once. Positive CCR7 selection of CD45RO-negative cells yielded the naive CD8 cells, and terminally differentiated effector memory CD45RA+ cells were excluded. Sequenced material: naive CD8+ T cells sorted from blood. Every receptor here comes from a man aged 30 to 45 in good health.

The chain couples TRBV7-3 to TRBJ2-3, with TRBD2 identical over 7 bases. Germline V gene lookup returns CDR1 SGHTA and CDR2 FQGTGA. The CDR3 is 16 amino acids. The V segment lost 0 bases and the J segment 3 bases; nucleotides outside the gene matches: 6. CDR3 sequence (DNA): TGTGCCAGCAGCTTAACGATGGCGGGAGATACAGATACGCAGTATTTT. Its translation is CASSLTMAGDTDTQYF.

The chain has TRBV11-2 and TRBJ1-4; D unclear. The CDR3 loop spans 15 amino acids. Between the trimmed V and J ends, which lost 5 bases and 8 bases, there was a span of 18 bases. Per germline, CDR1 SGHAT and CDR2 FQNNGV. Here the CDR3 DNA reads TGTGCCAGCAGCCAATATAGCTTGGCAGCGGAAAAACTGTTTTTT. Protein product: CASSQYSLAAEKLFF.

This chain links TRBV28 with TRBJ2-1; 9 bases match TRBD2. The CDR3 contains 14 residues. V gave up 6 bases and J gave up 5 bases; unmatched junction bases: 5. Germline loops: CDR1 MDHEN, CDR2 SYDVKM. CDR3 loop: CASSEAGGDNEQFF. Here the CDR3 DNA reads TGTGCCAGCAGCGAAGCGGGAGGCGACAATGAGCAGTTCTTC.

CDR3 region: CASSLGNRDRANPPSYEQYF. The CDR3 DNA is TGTGCCAGCAGCTTAGGGAACCGGGACAGAGCGAATCCCCCCTCCTACGAGCAGTACTTC. This chain connects TRBV13 to TRBJ2-7, with 7 positions matching TRBD1. CDR3 length equals 20 residues. With 0 bases clipped from V and 0 bases from J, the junction kept 17 bases outside the gene matches. Germline V gives CDR1 PRHDT, CDR2 FYEKMQ (reference sequence). Drawing the rest from reference TRBV13 and TRBJ2-7, the complete variable domain is AAGVIQSPRHLIKEKRETATLKCYPIPRHDTVYWYQQGPGQDPQFLISFYEKMQSDKGSIPDRFSAQQFSDYHSELNMSSLELGDSALYFCASSLGNRDRANPPSYEQYFGPGTRLTVT.

The chain links TRBV7-9 to TRBJ2-2; the match to TRBD2 covers 7 bases. V lost 2 bases, J lost 0 bases, and 3 bases stayed unmatched. Germline values: CDR1 SEHNR, CDR2 FQNEAQ (reference sequence). This CDR3 is 16 amino acids long. For the CDR3, the DNA is TGTGCCAGCAGCTTATTGGGGGGGACGAACACCGGGGAGCTGTTTTTT. Translated, it gives CASSLLGGTNTGELFF.

V is TRBV29-1 and J is TRBJ2-7; D is undetermined. CDR3 length: 11 amino acids. Per the germline V gene, CDR1 is SQVTM and CDR2 is ANQGSEA. Trimming stripped 4 bases from V and 3 bases from J, with 7 bases between. The CDR3 DNA is TGCAGCGTTGTTGACCGCTACGAGCAGTACTTC. This gives the protein CSVVDRYEQYF.

The chain uses TRBV30 and TRBJ2-3, with a tentative D call TRBD2 (5 bases). The CDR3 has 12 amino acids. CDR1 and CDR2 (germline): GTSNPN, SVGIG (reference sequence). Trimming removed 4 bases at V and 8 bases at J, with 13 bases between. CDR3 region: CAWNSDTSTQYF. CDR3 DNA sequence: TGTGCCTGGAATAGCGACACAAGTACGCAGTATTTT.

V gene TRBV19 combines with J gene TRBJ2-5; D unresolved. This CDR3 comprises 16 residues. Trimming left V 4 bases short and J 0 bases short, with 15 bases between. Per germline, CDR1 LNHDA and CDR2 SQIVND (reference sequence). The CDR3 region has the DNA TGTGCCAGTAGTAGATCATGGGCGGAGTACCAAGAGACCCAGTACTTC. As protein: CASSRSWAEYQETQYF. The full variable domain, rest sourced from reference TRBV19 and TRBJ2-5, is DGGITQSPKYLFRKEGQNVTLSCEQNLNHDAMYWYRQDPGQGLRLIYYSQIVNDFQKGDIAEGYSVSREKKESFPLTVTSAQKNPTAFYLCASSRSWAEYQETQYFGPGTRLLVL.

The chain combines TRBV19 with TRBJ2-1, with no clear D. The germline CDR1 and CDR2 sequences are LNHDA and SQIVND (reference sequence). The CDR3 runs 15 residues. Trimming stripped 5 bases from V and 4 bases from J, with 15 bases between. CDR3 region: CASSSAPPPYNEQFF. CDR3 in DNA: TGTGCCAGTAGTTCGGCCCCGCCCCCTTACAATGAGCAGTTCTTC.

In this sample, this clone turned up once. This chain links TRBV29-1 with TRBJ1-2; D is undetermined. Germline values: CDR1 SQVTM, CDR2 ANQGSEA. The CDR3 loop spans 13 amino acids. Trimming took off 7 bases at V and 7 bases at J, with 19 bases between the two ends. The CDR3 region is CSARQERDTGYTF. CDR3 bases: TGCAGCGCCCGGCAGGAGAGGGATACTGGCTACACCTTC. The whole variable domain, filled in from reference TRBV29-1 and TRBJ1-2, reads SAVISQKPSRDICQRGTSLTIQCQVDSQVTMMFWYRQQPGQSLTLIATANQGSEATYESGFVIDKFPISRPNLTFSTLTVSNMSPEDSSIYLCSARQERDTGYTFGSGTRLTVV.

V is TRBV11-2 and J is TRBJ1-4; D is unresolved. The CDR3 spans 15 residues. Germline V lookup: CDR1 SGHAT, CDR2 FQNNGV. V lost 7 bases and J 4 bases, leaving 16 bases between the germline ends. CDR3 in DNA: TGTGCCAGCACCCCACCCTCACAGATTAATGAAAAACTGTTTTTT. This codes for CASTPPSQINEKLFF.

V is TRBV5-1 and J is TRBJ1-5, with TRBD1 matching over 10 bases. The germline CDR1 and CDR2 sequences are SGHRS and YFSETQ. CDR3 length: 14 residues. After removal of 4 bases from V and 5 bases from J, the junction contained 3 bases not matched to a gene. The DNA for the CDR3 is TGCGCCAGCAGCCCCGGGACAGGGGATCAGCCCCAGCATTTT. Translated, it gives CASSPGTGDQPQHF.

This chain connects TRBV7-9 to TRBJ2-1, with TRBD1 matching over 9 bases. Losses at the gene ends were 4 bases for V and 5 bases for J; bases not matched to a gene: 9. Germline V lookup: CDR1 SEHNR, CDR2 FQNEAQ (reference sequence). The CDR3 is made up of 16 amino acids. In DNA, the CDR3 is TGTGCCAGCAGCTATGAGGACAGGGGCTGGAACAATGAGCAGTTCTTC. This encodes CASSYEDRGWNNEQFF.

This rearrangement joins TRBV11-2 to TRBJ1-5; TRBD1 agrees at 7 bases. CDR1 and CDR2 from the germline V gene are SGHAT and FQNNGV. V was clipped by 6 bases and J by 2 bases; unmatched bases: 10. The length of the CDR3 is 16 residues. The CDR3 sequence is CASRRRQGIGNQPQHF. CDR3 in DNA: TGTGCCAGCAGGCGGAGACAGGGAATTGGCAATCAGCCCCAGCATTTT.

The chain joins TRBV7-9 to TRBJ1-2; 8 bases line up with TRBD1. Germline-derived CDR1 and CDR2 are SEHNR and FQNEAQ (reference sequence). Losses at the gene ends were 4 bases for V and 4 bases for J; bases not matched to a gene: 5. This CDR3 is 14 amino acids long. CDR3 nucleotide sequence: TGTGCCAGCAGCTCTCCAGGGGGCGTCTATGGCTACACCTTC. It codes for CASSSPGGVYGYTF.

The genes are TRBV7-9 and TRBJ1-3; D uncertain. This CDR3 spans 12 amino acids. V was cut by 5 bases and J by 2 bases, with 4 bases left in between. Looked up from germline, CDR1 is SEHNR and CDR2 is FQNEAQ (reference sequence). The CDR3 sequence: CASSMTGNTIYF. CDR3 bases: TGTGCCAGCAGCATGACTGGAAACACCATATATTTT.

CDR3 nucleotide sequence: TGTGCCAGCAGCAACCGGGCCGCGAACACCGGGGAGCTGTTTTTT. Translating it yields CASSNRAANTGELFF. The chain carries TRBV7-8 and TRBJ2-2; D not certain. The CDR3 length is 15 residues. Germline values: CDR1 SGHVS, CDR2 FQNEAQ. The germline V and J ends were trimmed by 5 bases and 0 bases, with 10 bases remaining between them.

This chain uses TRBV7-9 with TRBJ1-2; 7 nucleotides align to TRBD1. J was trimmed by 4 bases and V by 6 bases; bases with no gene match: 5. The CDR3 contains 13 residues. Germline V gives CDR1 SEHNR, CDR2 FQNEAQ (reference sequence). The CDR3 loop is CASRGGVIYGYTF. As DNA, the CDR3 is TGTGCCAGCAGAGGGGGCGTTATCTATGGCTACACCTTC.

Comment on this clone: A read error may account for a junction end that differs from germline. The chain is built from TRBV7-7 and TRBJ2-1, with TRBD2 matching over 7 bases. Germline CDR1 SSHAT, CDR2 FNYEAQ (reference sequence). The length of the CDR3 is 14 residues. The CDR3 nucleotides read TGTGCTAGCAGCTTGGCGGGAGCGCATAATGAGCAGTTCTTC. Translated: CASSLAGAHNEQFF.

The rearrangement links TRBV4-1 to TRBJ2-7; D is possibly TRBD1 or TRBD2 (5 bases each). V lost 6 bases and J 0 bases, leaving 15 bases between the germline ends. Germline CDR1 reads MGHRA; CDR2 reads YSYEKL. This CDR3 spans 15 amino acids. The CDR3 DNA sequence: TGCGCCAGCAGGATACGGGACGGCGACTCCTACGAGCAGTACTTC. Its protein product is CASRIRDGDSYEQYF.

For this clone: Other DNA sequences in this sample translate to the same CDR3. V and J are TRBV11-2 and TRBJ2-5, with a weak D call TRBD1 (6 bases). Germline values: CDR1 SGHAT, CDR2 FQNNGV. Trimming removed 4 bases from V and 1 base from J, with 10 bases in between. This CDR3 contains 14 residues. The CDR3 loop is CASSSWTVQETQYF. The CDR3 bases are TGTGCCAGCAGCTCCTGGACAGTCCAAGAGACCCAGTACTTC.

The chain uses TRBV10-1 and TRBJ1-5, with D maybe TRBD1 (5 bases). Germline V gene sequence: CDR1 WNHNN, CDR2 SYGVQD (reference sequence). CDR3 size: 14 residues. V was cut by 0 bases and J by 9 bases, with 12 bases left in between. DNA of the CDR3: TGCGCCAGCAGTGAGTCGGGGCAGGGTTGGCCCCAGCATTTT. It codes for CASSESGQGWPQHF.

The chain employs TRBV28 and TRBJ2-5; 7 positions agree with TRBD1. CDR1 and CDR2 from the germline V gene are MDHEN and SYDVKM. Trimming removed 5 bases from V and 5 bases from J; junction bases left unmatched: 11. The CDR3 runs 15 residues. CDR3 bases: TGTGCCAGCAGTCCGGGACAGACTTTAGGGGAGACCCAGTACTTC. It encodes CASSPGQTLGETQYF.

This sequence joins TRBV29-1 and TRBJ2-7; D is tentatively TRBD1 or TRBD2 (6 bases each). The germline V gene encodes CDR1 SQVTM and CDR2 ANQGSEA. The CDR3 runs to 12 residues. Trimming removed 5 bases at V and 4 bases at J, with 12 bases between. The CDR3 spells CSVCQGRYEQYF. In nucleotides, the CDR3 is TGCAGCGTTTGCCAGGGGAGGTACGAGCAGTACTTC.

The rearrangement joins TRBV2 to TRBJ2-7, with 8 bases matching TRBD2. There are 16 residues in the CDR3. Trimming cost V 5 bases and J 0 bases; bases outside gene matches: 9. The germline V gene encodes CDR1 SNHLY and CDR2 FYNNEI. CDR3 in amino acids: CASSYRPSGGSYEQYF. CDR3 in DNA: TGTGCCAGCAGTTATCGTCCGAGCGGGGGCTCCTACGAGCAGTACTTC.